This record covers a single T cell receptor beta chain. Antigen: not known. These data are taken from a study of cytomegalovirus exposure and HLA in healthy donors. Study overall: The study's early data release held tens of millions of unique TCRs from HLA-typed donors. Points from the study as a whole: A previous analysis found most TCR beta V segments productive roughly 87% or roughly 30% of the time. With DRB1 most and HLA-C fewest, TCR association rates differed between HLA loci in a later analysis. In a later analysis, approximately 15,000 TCR beta sequences were associated with HLA alleles at 0.05 false discovery rate.

The CDR3 runs to 18 residues. The V segment lost 3 bases and the J segment 1 base; nucleotides outside the gene matches: 9. CDR1 MGHRA and CDR2 YSYEKL come from the germline V gene. The study ran its PCR with 60 Vbeta and 13 Jbeta primers. The method was immunoSEQ multiplex PCR; TCRdb's version includes in-frame clones alone and lacks a portion of them. Altogether some 180,000 clones are present, 77% being singletons, with the ten largest covering roughly 1.5%. The chain couples TRBV4-1 to TRBJ2-5; TRBD2 matches 12 bases. The specimen sequenced was PBMCs. The TCR was taken from a man aged 18-30 years in good health and CMV-seronegative. The CDR3 loop is CASSQRLAGVPTQETQYF. The CDR3 nucleotides read TGCGCCAGCAGCCAGCGACTAGCGGGAGTCCCTACCCAAGAGACCCAGTACTTC.